The 31 T cell receptor beta chains below were found in one sample sequenced in a study of STAT5B mutations in CD4+ large granular lymphocyte leukemia (dated by TCRdb to 2022 to 2024). Receptor amplification or capture employed the immunoSEQ multiplex PCR assay. TCRdb's version of the immuneACCESS table is confined to in-frame rearrangements and falls short of the full clone set. An unresolved V gene accounts for under half of the shortfall where checked; the remainder is of unknown origin. Within this sample are tens of thousands of clones, with more than 75% of them counted one time only. The top ten hold about 8.6% of the sample. The sequenced sample was CD4+ T cells from blood buffy coats. Source of these receptors: a human donor in good health.

This chain uses TRBV28 with TRBJ2-1; 10 nucleotides line up with TRBD2. Germline CDR1 and CDR2: MDHEN and SYDVKM. V lost 6 bases and J lost 0; bases outside the gene matches: 2. CDR3 size: 15 residues. CDR3 nucleotide sequence: TGTGCCAGCAGCTCTAGCGGGAGCTCCTACAATGAGCAGTTCTTC. Translated, it gives CASSSSGSSYNEQFF.

This clone appeared a few times. The V call is TRBV5-5, the J call TRBJ1-6, with D maybe TRBD1 (6 bases). Per the germline V gene, CDR1 is SGHKS and CDR2 is YYEKEE (reference sequence). The length of the CDR3 is 16 residues. The V end lost 1 base, the J end lost 7 bases, and 15 bases lay between the germline ends. CDR3 region: CASSLFLTGHNSPLHF. The CDR3 nucleotides are TGTGCCAGCAGCTTGTTCCTCACAGGGCACAATTCACCCCTCCACTTT.

This clone showed up just once. The chain joins TRBV27 to TRBJ2-3; TRBD2 is a possible D gene (6 bases). The germline V and J ends were trimmed by 8 bases and 2 bases, with 11 bases remaining between them. The CDR3 covers 13 residues. In germline, CDR1 is MNHEY, CDR2 SMNVEV (reference sequence). CDR3 amino acids: CASSRGATDTQYF. For the CDR3, the DNA is TGTGCCAGCTCCCGCGGGGCCACAGATACGCAGTATTTT.

The genes are TRBV7-6 and TRBJ2-3, with TRBD2 identical over 12 bases. The CDR3 totals 15 residues. The germline V gene has CDR1 SGHVS and CDR2 FNYEAQ. V shed 3 bases and J 6 bases; nucleotides not matched to a gene: 4. The CDR3 nucleotides are TGTGCCAGCAGCTTTCTAGCGGGGGGGCTGGATACGCAGTATTTT. Protein: CASSFLAGGLDTQYF.

The table lists this clone with a few counts. This chain connects TRBV5-1 to TRBJ1-5; D is possibly TRBD1 (6 bases). The CDR3 sequence is 14 residues long. The ends were cut back, 0 bases at V and 5 bases at J, with 9 bases in the middle. Germline V gene sequence: CDR1 SGHRS, CDR2 YFSETQ. CDR3 region: CASSLEGGDQPQHF. CDR3 coding DNA: TGCGCCAGCAGCTTGGAAGGGGGAGATCAGCCCCAGCATTTT.

V gene TRBV9 combines with J gene TRBJ2-3; D remains unclear. Trimming removed 4 bases from V and 0 bases from J, with 0 bases in between. CDR1 is SGDLS and CDR2 is YYNGEE in the germline V gene. This CDR3 region has 11 residues. As DNA, the CDR3 is TGTGCCAGCAGCAGCACAGATACGCAGTATTTT. Its translation is CASSSTDTQYF.

The CDR3 nucleotides are TGTGCCAGCAGCTTGGATAGCAATCAGCCCCAGCATTTT. It encodes CASSLDSNQPQHF. This chain connects TRBV7-2 to TRBJ1-5; D ambiguous. CDR3 size: 13 residues. V lost 3 bases to trimming and J lost 0 bases, with 3 bases between them. CDR1 is SGHTA and CDR2 is FQGNSA in the germline V gene.

The rearrangement uses TRBV28 and TRBJ2-1, with 13 bases identical to TRBD2. Germline values: CDR1 MDHEN, CDR2 SYDVKM. V was clipped by 5 bases and J by 10 bases; unmatched bases: 8. This CDR3 contains 15 residues. Written as DNA, the CDR3 is TGTGCCAGCAGTCCTCCGGGACTAGCGGGGTCCGAGCAGTTCTTC. This translates into CASSPPGLAGSEQFF.

This chain joins TRBV5-1 and TRBJ2-7; D possibly corresponds to TRBD2 (6 bases). Germline assignment: CDR1 SGHRS and CDR2 YFSETQ. CDR3 length: 16 residues. V was shortened by 2 bases and J by 2 bases, with 17 bases between the two germline ends. CDR3 bases: TGCGCCAGCAGCTTAGATGTCGGGGACTCTACCTACGAGCAGTACTTC. Translating gives CASSLDVGDSTYEQYF.

The CDR3 DNA reads as TGCGCCAGCAGCAGCACCGGGACAGAGAAGGAGCCCCAGCATTTT. It is translated as CASSSTGTEKEPQHF. This sequence joins TRBV5-1 and TRBJ1-5, with 7 bases lining up with TRBD1. This CDR3 has 15 residues. Germline V gene data show CDR1 as SGHRS and CDR2 as YFSETQ. V shed 4 bases, J shed 8 bases, and the junction held 12 bases outside the gene matches.

The chain links TRBV19 to TRBJ1-6; tentatively, D is TRBD1 (5 bases). CDR1 LNHDA and CDR2 SQIVND come from the germline V gene (reference sequence). The germline V and J ends were trimmed by 7 bases and 10 bases, with 11 bases remaining between them. The CDR3 is 12 amino acids. The CDR3: CASTAGVSPLHF. The CDR3 nucleotides read TGTGCCAGTACGGCGGGGGTCTCACCCCTCCACTTT.

The gene calls are TRBV18 and TRBJ1-4; TRBD1 matches at 11 bases. Unmatched junction bases numbered 3, after V lost 6 bases and J lost 0 bases. Germline CDR1 KGHSH, CDR2 LQKENI. This CDR3 spans 16 amino acids. The chain's CDR3 is CASSDRGLATNEKLFF. In DNA form, the CDR3 reads TGTGCCAGCTCGGACAGGGGGCTTGCAACTAATGAAAAACTGTTTTTT.

The chain recombines TRBV28 with TRBJ2-7; TRBD2 matches at 8 bases. With V trimmed by 6 bases and J by 2 bases, 6 bases remained unmatched. The CDR3 spans 14 residues. Per the germline V gene, CDR1 is MDHEN and CDR2 is SYDVKM. The CDR3 sequence: CASSTGGITYEQYF. The DNA for the CDR3 is TGTGCCAGCAGCACGGGAGGGATCACCTACGAGCAGTACTTC.

The V and J genes are TRBV19 and TRBJ2-3; 9 bases agree with TRBD1. From germline, CDR1 is LNHDA and CDR2 SQIVND (reference sequence). There are 16 residues in the CDR3. Germline trimming cut 0 bases from V and 5 bases from J; bases unmatched to any gene: 6. CDR3 loop: CASSIDPGTGIDTQYF. Here the CDR3 DNA reads TGTGCCAGTAGTATAGACCCCGGGACAGGGATAGATACGCAGTATTTT.

The gene calls are TRBV6-5 and TRBJ1-5, with 7 positions matching TRBD1. Germline V gene lookup returns CDR1 MNHEY and CDR2 SVGAGI. J lost 4 bases, V lost 6 bases, and 9 bases had no gene match. This CDR3 spans 15 amino acids. The CDR3, as DNA: TGTGCCAGCAGAGCCGGGACAGCGGGGAATCAGCCCCAGCATTTT. It encodes CASRAGTAGNQPQHF.

V gene TRBV16 combines with J gene TRBJ2-1; D gene unclear. Between the trimmed V and J ends, which lost 2 bases and 8 bases, there was a span of 4 bases. Germline assignment: CDR1 KGHSY and CDR2 FQNENV. The CDR3 is 11 residues long. This chain's CDR3 is CASSQGYEQFF. The CDR3 nucleotides read TGTGCCAGCAGCCAAGGGTATGAGCAGTTCTTC.

Here the CDR3 DNA reads TGTGCCAGTATCCCCCGGGGAGAGAAAGTAAATCAGCCCCAGCATTTT. This sequence encodes CASIPRGEKVNQPQHF. The chain joins TRBV19 to TRBJ1-5; D not resolved. Trimming cost V 7 bases and J 4 bases, with 20 bases left between them. Germline V gives CDR1 LNHDA, CDR2 SQIVND (reference sequence). This CDR3 has 16 residues.

The rearrangement uses TRBV28 and TRBJ1-1, with D perhaps matching TRBD1 (5 bases). This CDR3 has 15 residues. V lost 4 bases, J lost 1 base, and 13 bases lay in between. Germline assignment: CDR1 MDHEN and CDR2 SYDVKM. The DNA of the CDR3 is TGTGCCAGCAGTTCCACCGGGACGGCGAACACTGAAGCTTTCTTT. It yields the protein CASSSTGTANTEAFF.

The chain employs TRBV18 and TRBJ2-2, with 7 bases matching TRBD1. Losses at the gene ends were 3 bases for V and 5 bases for J; bases not matched to a gene: 6. The CDR3 extends over 15 amino acids. From germline, CDR1 is KGHSH and CDR2 LQKENI. CDR3 coding DNA: TGTGCCAGCTCACCGGGGACAGTAACGACCGGGGAGCTGTTTTTT. Translated, it gives CASSPGTVTTGELFF.

This clone occurred a few times. The CDR3 bases are TGTGCCAGCAGTGACGGGAGCTACAATGAGCAGTTCTTC. Residues: CASSDGSYNEQFF. The chain links TRBV6-4 to TRBJ2-1, with TRBD2 as a possible D gene (5 bases). CDR1 and CDR2 (germline): MRHNA, SNTAGT. Trimming took off 2 bases at V and 3 bases at J, with 5 bases between the two ends. This CDR3 has 13 residues.

The gene calls are TRBV7-8 and TRBJ1-2; 7 bases fit TRBD1. Germline CDR1 is SGHVS and CDR2 is FQNEAQ. CDR3 length: 16 amino acids. Trimming at V came to 0 bases and at J to 4 bases, leaving 8 bases not matched to a gene. CDR3 protein: CASSLAAGTASYGYTF. The CDR3 bases are TGTGCCAGCAGCTTAGCGGCCGGGACAGCCAGCTATGGCTACACCTTC.

The chain recombines TRBV5-1 with TRBJ2-5; 8 bases align to TRBD1. This CDR3 is built from 17 residues. The V gene end was trimmed by 0 bases and the J gene end by 1 base; junction bases not matched to a gene: 8. Germline V gene data show CDR1 as SGHRS and CDR2 as YFSETQ. Here the CDR3 reads CASSLVWTGPVQETQYF. DNA for the CDR3: TGCGCCAGCAGCTTGGTCTGGACAGGGCCGGTCCAAGAGACCCAGTACTTC.

This chain uses TRBV5-1 with TRBJ2-1, with D perhaps matching TRBD2 (5 bases). The CDR3 has 17 residues. Trimming cost V 1 base and J 0 bases, with 14 bases left between them. Looked up from germline, CDR1 is SGHRS and CDR2 is YFSETQ. In DNA form, the CDR3 reads TGCGCCAGCAGCTTGAAATCGGGAACAGTCTCCTACAATGAGCAGTTCTTC. It encodes CASSLKSGTVSYNEQFF. The whole variable domain, filled in from reference TRBV5-1 and TRBJ2-1, reads KAGVTQTPRYLIKTRGQQVTLSCSPISGHRSVSWYQQTPGQGLQFLFEYFSETQRNKGNFPGRFSGRQFSNSRSEMNVSTLELGDSALYLCASSLKSGTVSYNEQFFGPGTRLTVL.

The gene calls are TRBV28 and TRBJ2-2, with D possibly matching TRBD1 (5 bases). The ends were cut back, 0 bases at V and 4 bases at J, with 6 bases in the middle. Germline CDR1 is MDHEN and CDR2 is SYDVKM. The length of the CDR3 is 14 residues. The DNA for the CDR3 is TGTGCCAGCAGTTTATGGCAGGGCACCGGGGAGCTGTTTTTT. Translated: CASSLWQGTGELFF.

Of note for this clone: Germline and junction disagree at one end, which may indicate a read error. V usage is TRBV28 and J usage is TRBJ2-7, with D tentatively TRBD1 (5 bases). The CDR3 length is 12 residues. Germline lookup yields CDR1 MDHEN and CDR2 SYDVKM. The CDR3 spells CASSRLSRGSIF. The DNA for the CDR3 is TGTGCCAGCAGTAGATTGAGTAGGGGATCTATCTTC.

The V call is TRBV19, the J call TRBJ2-2; 9 bases map to TRBD1. The V segment lost 0 bases and the J segment 2 bases; nucleotides outside the gene matches: 10. CDR3 length: 19 amino acids. Germline CDR1 is LNHDA and CDR2 is SQIVND (reference sequence). CDR3 in DNA: TGTGCCAGTAGTATAGATTGGCGCGGACAGGGGCCAAACACCGGGGAGCTGTTTTTT. Its translation is CASSIDWRGQGPNTGELFF.

The chain recombines TRBV27 with TRBJ2-7; TRBD2 aligns across 8 bases. Germline trimming cut 0 bases from V and 2 bases from J; bases unmatched to any gene: 3. Germline CDR1 is MNHEY and CDR2 is SMNVEV (reference sequence). The CDR3 runs 15 residues. This CDR3 is CASSLSFGGAYEQYF. The DNA of the CDR3 is TGTGCCAGCAGTTTATCTTTCGGGGGGGCCTACGAGCAGTACTTC.

The chain couples TRBV5-4 to TRBJ2-2; D gene ambiguous. Trimming removed 0 bases at V and 7 bases at J, with 10 bases between. Germline V gives CDR1 SGHNT, CDR2 YYREEE (reference sequence). This CDR3 has 14 residues. Here the CDR3 reads CASSLGGVDGELFF. In DNA, the CDR3 is TGTGCCAGCAGCTTGGGTGGAGTGGACGGGGAGCTGTTTTTT.

The chain is built from TRBV7-2 and TRBJ2-4; TRBD2 matches 8 bases. Unmatched junction bases numbered 12, after V lost 5 bases and J lost 6 bases. Per the germline V gene, CDR1 is SGHTA and CDR2 is FQGNSA. The CDR3 has 16 amino acids. The CDR3 spells CASSPSRGGSRNIQYF. The CDR3, as DNA: TGTGCCAGCAGCCCTAGTCGGGGGGGCTCCAGAAACATTCAGTACTTC.

CDR3 residues: CASSQGSRRGDEQFF. The CDR3 bases are TGCGCCAGCAGCCAAGGGTCCCGGCGGGGCGATGAGCAGTTCTTC. The chain links TRBV4-3 to TRBJ2-1, with D maybe TRBD2 (6 bases). Trimming took 1 base from V and 8 from J, leaving 15 bases between them. Germline lookup yields CDR1 LGHNA and CDR2 YSLEER. This CDR3 region has 15 residues.

The genes are TRBV7-2 and TRBJ1-1, with TRBD1 matching over 7 bases. This CDR3 spans 13 amino acids. The V gene's germline CDR1 is SGHTA and CDR2 FQGNSA. The V gene end was trimmed by 1 base and the J gene end by 6 bases; junction bases not matched to a gene: 2. The CDR3 protein is CASSLGGGPEAFF. For the CDR3, the DNA is TGTGCCAGCAGCTTAGGAGGGGGCCCTGAAGCTTTCTTT.